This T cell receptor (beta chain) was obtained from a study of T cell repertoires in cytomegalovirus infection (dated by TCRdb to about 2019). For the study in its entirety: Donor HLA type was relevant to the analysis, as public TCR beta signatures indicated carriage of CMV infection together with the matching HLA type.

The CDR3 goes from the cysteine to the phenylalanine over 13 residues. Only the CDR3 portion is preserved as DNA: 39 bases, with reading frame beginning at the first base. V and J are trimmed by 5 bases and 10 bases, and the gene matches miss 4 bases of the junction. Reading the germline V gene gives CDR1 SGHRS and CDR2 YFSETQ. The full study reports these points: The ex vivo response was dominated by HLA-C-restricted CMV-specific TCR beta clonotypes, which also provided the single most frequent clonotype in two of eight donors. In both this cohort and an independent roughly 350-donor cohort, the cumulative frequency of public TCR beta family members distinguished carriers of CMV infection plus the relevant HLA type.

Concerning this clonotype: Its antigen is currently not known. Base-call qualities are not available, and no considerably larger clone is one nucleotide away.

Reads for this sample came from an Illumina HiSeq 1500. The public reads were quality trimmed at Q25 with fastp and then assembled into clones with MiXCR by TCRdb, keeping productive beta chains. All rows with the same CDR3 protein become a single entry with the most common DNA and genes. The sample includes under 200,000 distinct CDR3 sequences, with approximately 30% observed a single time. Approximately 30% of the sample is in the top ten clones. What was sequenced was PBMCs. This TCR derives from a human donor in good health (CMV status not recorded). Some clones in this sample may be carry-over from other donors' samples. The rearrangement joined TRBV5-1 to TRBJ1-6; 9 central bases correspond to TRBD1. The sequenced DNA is TGCGCCAGCAGAGGGACAGGGTACTCACCCCTCCACTTT. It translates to CASRGTGYSPLHF. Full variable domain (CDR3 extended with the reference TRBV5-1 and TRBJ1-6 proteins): KAGVTQTPRYLIKTRGQQVTLSCSPISGHRSVSWYQQTPGQGLQFLFEYFSETQRNKGNFPGRFSGRQFSNSRSEMNVSTLELGDSALYLCASRGTGYSPLHFGNGTRLTVT.